Listed below are T cell receptor beta chains from one sample, sequenced in a study of cytotoxic CD8 clonotypes in ibrutinib-treated CLL. Assay used: immunoSEQ multiplex PCR; TCRdb lists only in-frame clones, some missing. The sample carries about 160,000 clones, around 80% recorded once. The starting material was PBMCs, obtained after 24 months of ibrutinib treatment. The receptors originated from a human donor with chronic lymphocytic leukemia. Both conserved end residues are part of each CDR3. Each record gives: CDR3 DNA, CDR3 protein, clone size, D gene, V gene, J gene. The D gene is left open where the match is weak. The size of a clone is reported for some rows only, either as once, few or many, or as a class for expanded clones.

TGTGCCAGCAGCAAAGAGGTTCAGGGGGAGCAGTACTTC	CASSKEVQGEQYF	once	.	TRBV21-1	TRBJ2-7
TGTGCCAGCAGCTTAACGGGACAGGGGATTGGGGAGCTGTTTTTT	CASSLTGQGIGELFF	.	TRBD1	TRBV7-9	TRBJ2-2
TGTGCCAGCATGACAGGGAAGGAAGAGACCCAGTACTTC	CASMTGKEETQYF	.	TRBD1	TRBV28	TRBJ2-5
TGTGCCAGCACCCCCGGACTAGCGGGAGGTAATGAGCAGTTCTTC	CASTPGLAGGNEQFF	.	TRBD2	TRBV11-2	TRBJ2-1
TGTGCCAGCAGCCCTAGGGGGGTGGGAGGCTACGAGCAGTACTTC	CASSPRGVGGYEQYF	.	.	TRBV7-2	TRBJ2-7
TGTGCCTGGACAGGCATCGGGGGCAATCAGCCCCAGCATTTT	CAWTGIGGNQPQHF	.	.	TRBV30	TRBJ1-5
TGTGCCAGCCGACTTCAGGGGGTAGTCGTTAACTATGGCTACACCTTC	CASRLQGVVVNYGYTF	.	TRBD1	TRBV28	TRBJ1-2
TGTGCCAGTAGTTACCGACATGGGAATTTTCTTTACGAGCAGTACTTC	CASSYRHGNFLYEQYF	.	.	TRBV19	TRBJ2-7
TGTGCCAGCAGCCGAACTAGCGGGAGGGCCGAGCAGTACTTC	CASSRTSGRAEQYF	.	TRBD2	TRBV27	TRBJ2-7
TGTGCCAGCAGCTTCGGGGGTTACCAAGAGACCCAGTACTTC	CASSFGGYQETQYF	.	.	TRBV11-1	TRBJ2-5
TGTGCCAGCAGTCAAAACCCCAACAGGGACACAGATACGCAGTATTTT	CASSQNPNRDTDTQYF	.	.	TRBV11-3	TRBJ2-3
TGCAGCGTCCTCCGACTAGCGGGGGGGTCTGGCACAGATACGCAGTATTTT	CSVLRLAGGSGTDTQYF	.	TRBD2	TRBV29-1	TRBJ2-3
TGCGCCAGCAGCTTGCACCCCACGGACGAAAAACTGTTTTTT	CASSLHPTDEKLFF	.	.	TRBV5-1	TRBJ1-4
TGTGCCAGCAGTCCTCTTGGGGGGGGCACAGATACGCAGTATTTT	CASSPLGGGTDTQYF	.	TRBD2	TRBV6-5	TRBJ2-3
TGTGCCAGCAGCTTAGATCTGGGGTACAGCTCTGGAAACACCATATATTTT	CASSLDLGYSSGNTIYF	once	.	TRBV11-2	TRBJ1-3
TGTGCCAGCAGTTATCGGCCTAGCGGCACAGATACGCAGTATTTT	CASSYRPSGTDTQYF	.	.	TRBV6-5	TRBJ2-3
TGTGCCAGCAGCTCGGTGGGGGACGAGCAGTACTTC	CASSSVGDEQYF	.	.	TRBV11-3	TRBJ2-7
TGTGCCAGCAGCCCCCCACCGGGAGGGGTGGTGGAGACCCAGTACTTC	CASSPPPGGVVETQYF	.	TRBD2	TRBV14	TRBJ2-5
TGTGCCAGCAGTTTAGTTAAGACCGGGGGTTCCTACGAGCAGTACTTC	CASSLVKTGGSYEQYF	.	.	TRBV28	TRBJ2-7
TGTGCCAGTATACCCAATGGGGGAGCCTATGGCTACACCTTC	CASIPNGGAYGYTF	.	.	TRBV19	TRBJ1-2
TGTGCCAGCAGCTCGGACAGTACACAAGAGACCCAGTACTTC	CASSSDSTQETQYF	.	.	TRBV11-3	TRBJ2-5
TGTGCCTGGAGGGGGAGGGTGGAGGAAAAACTGTTTTTT	CAWRGRVEEKLFF	.	.	TRBV30	TRBJ1-4
TGCGCCAGCAGCCCCCGGGGGGGGGCGGCTAATGAAAAACTGTTTTTT	CASSPRGGAANEKLFF	.	.	TRBV5-1	TRBJ1-4
TGTGCCAGTTCCCTCCCAAGGGGGGTCGGGACTGAAGCTTTCTTT	CASSLPRGVGTEAFF	.	.	TRBV19	TRBJ1-1
TGTGCCAGCAGCCAAGGGGTTGGCACAGATACGCAGTATTTT	CASSQGVGTDTQYF	.	.	TRBV4-2	TRBJ2-3
TGCGCCAGCAGCCAGACAGGGGGCAATGAGCAGTTCTTC	CASSQTGGNEQFF	.	TRBD1	TRBV4-3	TRBJ2-1
TGTGCCAGTAGTATCCGGCGGGACCCAGATACGCAGTATTTT	CASSIRRDPDTQYF	once	.	TRBV19	TRBJ2-3
TGTGGCAACCCGGCGGGGCCTGGAAACACCATATATTTT	CGNPAGPGNTIYF	.	.	TRBV7-9	TRBJ1-3
TGCGCCAGCAGCGATGGACCAGACACTGAAGCTTTCTTT	CASSDGPDTEAFF	once	.	TRBV4-3	TRBJ1-1
TGTGCCTGGAGTATCTCACGACAGGGGTCCGGGGAGCTGTTTTTT	CAWSISRQGSGELFF	.	TRBD1	TRBV30	TRBJ2-2
TGTGCCAGCTCACCGGCAGGGAACACTGAAGCTTTCTTT	CASSPAGNTEAFF	few	.	TRBV18	TRBJ1-1
TGTGCCAGCAGTTTCTTGGCGGGGGACCATGAGCAGTTCTTC	CASSFLAGDHEQFF	.	TRBD2	TRBV27	TRBJ2-1